The 29 T cell receptor beta chains in this list originate from one sample, sequenced in a study of human thymus T cells. Clones were sequenced by immunoSEQ multiplex PCR, and TCRdb holds only the in-frame ones, with some missing. The data show approximately 40,000 clones, 90% to 95% seen once. The specimen was blood. These TCRs come from a boy younger than two with a congenital heart defect but otherwise immunologically healthy.

This clone was recorded only once. The rearrangement links TRBV5-1 to TRBJ2-2; TRBD2 matches 9 bases. Germline CDR1 reads SGHRS; CDR2 reads YFSETQ. The CDR3 totals 16 residues. The trim removed 0 bases at V and 1 base at J, leaving 1 base unmatched. CDR3: CASSLATSGNTGELFF. The CDR3 nucleotides read TGCGCCAGCAGCTTGGCGACTAGCGGGAACACCGGGGAGCTGTTTTTT. The entire variable domain, with the rest obtained from reference TRBV5-1 and TRBJ2-2, is as follows: KAGVTQTPRYLIKTRGQQVTLSCSPISGHRSVSWYQQTPGQGLQFLFEYFSETQRNKGNFPGRFSGRQFSNSRSEMNVSTLELGDSALYLCASSLATSGNTGELFFGEGSRLTVL.

The V call is TRBV4-1, the J call TRBJ2-1, with 7 bases fitting TRBD1. Germline loops: CDR1 MGHRA, CDR2 YSYEKL. The ends lost 5 bases at V and 7 bases at J; junction bases unmatched: 8. There are 14 residues in the CDR3. CDR3 in DNA: TGCGCCAGCAGCTCCAGACAGGGCCGGAATGAGCAGTTCTTC. It specifies CASSSRQGRNEQFF.

The J gene is TRBJ2-3, the V gene TRBV4-1; D uncertain. Germline values: CDR1 MGHRA, CDR2 YSYEKL. The CDR3 sequence is 15 residues long. Trimming shortened V by 10 bases and J by 4 bases, and 21 bases separated the two germline ends. For the CDR3, the DNA is TGCGCCACCATTGAGGACCCCTGTCCGCCAGATACGCAGTATTTT. Its translation is CATIEDPCPPDTQYF.

This rearrangement joins TRBV5-1 to TRBJ2-5, with 14 bases aligning to TRBD2. V lost 4 bases and J lost 2; bases outside the gene matches: 4. The CDR3 spans 16 residues. Germline V gives CDR1 SGHRS, CDR2 YFSETQ. The CDR3 protein is CASSAGTSGGQETQYF. In nucleotides, the CDR3 is TGCGCCAGCAGCGCCGGGACTAGCGGGGGACAAGAGACCCAGTACTTC. The complete variable domain, with remaining parts taken from reference TRBV5-1 and TRBJ2-5, reads KAGVTQTPRYLIKTRGQQVTLSCSPISGHRSVSWYQQTPGQGLQFLFEYFSETQRNKGNFPGRFSGRQFSNSRSEMNVSTLELGDSALYLCASSAGTSGGQETQYFGPGTRLLVL.

This chain joins TRBV28 and TRBJ2-1, with no clear D. Trimming stripped 3 bases from V and 0 bases from J, with 9 bases between. The CDR3 is made up of 15 amino acids. Germline CDR1 reads MDHEN; CDR2 reads SYDVKM. The CDR3 sequence: CASSFYMGSYNEQFF. Written as DNA, the CDR3 is TGTGCCAGCAGTTTTTACATGGGCTCCTACAATGAGCAGTTCTTC.

The CDR3 DNA reads as TGCGCCAGCAGCCACCTCACAGGTACCGGGGAGCTGTTTTTT. Its protein product is CASSHLTGTGELFF. V usage is TRBV4-1 and J usage is TRBJ2-2; TRBD1 might be the D (5 bases). Germline loops: CDR1 MGHRA, CDR2 YSYEKL. Trimming removed 3 bases at V and 5 bases at J, with 10 bases between. This CDR3 spans 14 amino acids.

The chain is built from TRBV7-2 and TRBJ2-5; D gene unclear. The V and J ends lost 3 bases and 6 bases respectively, with 11 bases between them. The germline V gene has CDR1 SGHTA and CDR2 FQGNSA. The CDR3 has 13 amino acids. The CDR3 reads CASSFSERKTQYF. CDR3 nucleotides: TGTGCCAGCAGCTTTTCCGAGCGAAAGACCCAGTACTTC.

The chain has TRBV7-2 and TRBJ2-1; D remains ambiguous. The germline gives CDR1 SGHTA, CDR2 FQGNSA. Trimming shortened V by 5 bases and J by 0 bases, and 14 bases separated the two germline ends. There are 16 residues in the CDR3. The CDR3 spells CASSPHGGLSYNEQFF. The CDR3 nucleotides are TGTGCCAGCAGCCCCCACGGTGGCCTCTCCTACAATGAGCAGTTCTTC.

V and J are TRBV5-1 and TRBJ2-1, with D perhaps TRBD1 (6 bases). Trimming took off 1 base at V and 4 bases at J, with 12 bases between the two ends. Germline values: CDR1 SGHRS, CDR2 YFSETQ. The CDR3 runs to 15 residues. The CDR3 DNA reads TGCGCCAGCAGCTTGTCTGTGGGGGCTTACAATGAGCAGTTCTTC. Protein sequence: CASSLSVGAYNEQFF.

The chain couples TRBV6-5 to TRBJ2-3; D call uncertain. The CDR3 is 14 residues long. Germline CDR1 and CDR2: MNHEY and SVGAGI. Trimming took 0 bases from V and 4 from J, leaving 8 bases between them. The DNA for the CDR3 is TGTGCCAGCAGTTACTCGGAAACGGCAGATACGCAGTATTTT. Translation: CASSYSETADTQYF.

The chain recombines TRBV6-5 with TRBJ2-7, with 7 bases lining up with TRBD1. This CDR3 spans 15 amino acids. Losses at the gene ends were 6 bases for V and 0 bases for J; bases not matched to a gene: 8. Germline assignment: CDR1 MNHEY and CDR2 SVGAGI. CDR3 region: CASSQTGWSSYEQYF. CDR3 nucleotides: TGTGCCAGCAGCCAGACAGGGTGGAGCTCCTACGAGCAGTACTTC.

The table lists this clone with a count of one. The V gene is TRBV7-2, the J gene TRBJ2-5, with TRBD2 matching over 9 bases. The V gene's germline CDR1 is SGHTA and CDR2 FQGNSA. The CDR3 runs 15 residues. Unmatched junction bases numbered 5, after V lost 4 bases and J lost 2 bases. CDR3 amino acids: CASSSQSGGQETQYF. The CDR3 region has the DNA TGTGCCAGCAGCTCCCAGAGCGGGGGGCAAGAGACCCAGTACTTC. The whole variable domain, remainder taken from reference TRBV7-2 and TRBJ2-5, is GAGVSQSPSNKVTEKGKDVELRCDPISGHTALYWYRQSLGQGLEFLIYFQGNSAPDKSGLPSDRFSAERTGGSVSTLTIQRTQQEDSAVYLCASSSQSGGQETQYFGPGTRLLVL.

V usage is TRBV6-5 and J usage is TRBJ2-2; 7 bases map to TRBD2. The V gene end was trimmed by 10 bases and the J gene end by 3 bases; junction bases not matched to a gene: 11. Per the germline V gene, CDR1 is MNHEY and CDR2 is SVGAGI. This CDR3 region has 15 residues. Written as DNA, the CDR3 is TGTGCCACCTACGACCTGGGGGGGGACACCGGGGAGCTGTTTTTT. Translated: CATYDLGGDTGELFF.

Only one count was recorded for this clone. V and J are TRBV9 and TRBJ1-3; a weak D match, TRBD1 (5 bases). CDR3 length: 13 residues. Trimming shortened V by 6 bases and J by 2 bases, and 9 bases separated the two germline ends. In germline, CDR1 is SGDLS, CDR2 YYNGEE. The CDR3 DNA follows: TGTGCCAGCAACGGGGGGGCTGGAAACACCATATATTTT. Translating gives CASNGGAGNTIYF.

V and J are TRBV5-1 and TRBJ1-6; D unresolved. This CDR3 comprises 14 residues. The germline V and J ends were trimmed by 0 bases and 7 bases, with 8 bases remaining between them. Germline-derived CDR1 and CDR2 are SGHRS and YFSETQ. CDR3 coding DNA: TGCGCCAGCAGCTTGGAAGGTTTAAATTCACCCCTCCACTTT. It yields the protein CASSLEGLNSPLHF.

The rearrangement uses TRBV6-5 and TRBJ2-7, with 7 bases lining up with TRBD1. Germline V gene data show CDR1 as MNHEY and CDR2 as SVGAGI. Losses at the gene ends were 2 bases for V and 5 bases for J; bases not matched to a gene: 9. The CDR3 loop spans 15 amino acids. The CDR3 DNA sequence: TGTGCCAGCAGTTACGAGGGGGCGCAGACCAACGAGCAGTACTTC. This translates into CASSYEGAQTNEQYF.

The V gene is TRBV4-1, the J gene TRBJ2-1, with 11 bases that match TRBD1. V lost 8 bases to trimming and J lost 7 bases; unmatched junction nucleotides: 10. Germline-derived CDR1 and CDR2 are MGHRA and YSYEKL. This CDR3 is 15 amino acids long. The CDR3 bases are TGCGCCAGCCGGGGAGCGGACAGGGGGCTGAATGAGCAGTTCTTC. This encodes CASRGADRGLNEQFF.

The chain has TRBV28 and TRBJ1-2; D is ambiguous. The germline gives CDR1 MDHEN, CDR2 SYDVKM. V lost 3 bases and J lost 5, with 13 bases in between. The CDR3 is 14 amino acids. The CDR3 DNA reads TGTGCCAGCAGTTTGGCAGAGACTTTGTATGGCTACACCTTC. The encoded protein is CASSLAETLYGYTF.

This clone is a singleton in its sample. V usage is TRBV5-1 and J usage is TRBJ2-2, with 8 bases identical to TRBD1. V lost 6 bases, J lost 2 bases, and 6 bases stayed unmatched. There are 15 residues in the CDR3. CDR1 SGHRS and CDR2 YFSETQ come from the germline V gene. The CDR3 is CASTGQGPNTGELFF. As DNA, the CDR3 is TGCGCCAGCACCGGACAGGGCCCTAACACCGGGGAGCTGTTTTTT.

This rearrangement joins TRBV4-3 to TRBJ2-3; D is possibly TRBD2 (6 bases). V lost 4 bases to trimming and J lost 2 bases, with 13 bases between them. The CDR3 loop spans 15 amino acids. Germline CDR1 LGHNA, CDR2 YSLEER. CDR3 residues: CASSRLREPTDTQYF. The CDR3 DNA reads TGCGCCAGCAGCCGCTTACGGGAGCCCACAGATACGCAGTATTTT.

The chain uses TRBV5-1 and TRBJ2-1, with 7 bases fitting TRBD2. V shed 0 bases, J shed 0 bases, and the junction held 0 bases outside the gene matches. The CDR3 sequence is 15 residues long. Germline V gives CDR1 SGHRS, CDR2 YFSETQ. CDR3 region: CASSLGTSSYNEQFF. The DNA for the CDR3 is TGCGCCAGCAGCTTGGGGACTAGCTCCTACAATGAGCAGTTCTTC.

The gene calls are TRBV5-1 and TRBJ1-2; D gene ambiguous. V was cut by 4 bases and J by 0 bases, with 13 bases left in between. CDR1 SGHRS and CDR2 YFSETQ come from the germline V gene. The CDR3 is 15 residues long. For the CDR3, the DNA is TGCGCCAGCAGCACCGGACCCCAAACTAACTATGGCTACACCTTC. Its protein product is CASSTGPQTNYGYTF.

A word on this clone: One end of the junction fails to match germline, which may point to a read error. This chain connects TRBV7-2 to TRBJ2-3; TRBD1 matches at 8 bases. The V gene's germline CDR1 is SGHTA and CDR2 FQGNSA. The CDR3 consists of 15 residues. The CDR3 protein is CASRRDRRSTDTQYF. CDR3 nucleotides: TGCGCCAGCAGAAGGGACAGGAGAAGCACAGATACGCAGTATTTT.

This sequence joins TRBV4-3 and TRBJ2-1, with 7 bases lining up with TRBD2. The CDR3 has 14 amino acids. In germline, CDR1 is LGHNA, CDR2 YSLEER. V was pared by 4 bases and J by 9 bases, with 9 bases of the junction left unmatched. This chain's CDR3 is CASSPFKTGGEQFF. CDR3 in DNA: TGCGCCAGCAGCCCCTTCAAGACGGGGGGTGAGCAGTTCTTC.

The J gene is TRBJ1-4, the V gene TRBV6-5, with 7 nucleotides matching TRBD1. J lost 8 bases, V lost 6 bases, and 12 bases had no gene match. The CDR3 totals 15 residues. From germline, CDR1 is MNHEY and CDR2 SVGAGI. The CDR3 region is CASSLTGMLQEKLFF. The CDR3 DNA reads TGTGCCAGCAGCCTGACAGGGATGTTGCAGGAAAAACTGTTTTTT.

This clone was counted a single time. The rearrangement uses TRBV6-5 and TRBJ2-2; D is unresolved. This CDR3 is 11 amino acids long. Per the germline V gene, CDR1 is MNHEY and CDR2 is SVGAGI. Trimming left V 6 bases short and J 1 base short, with 0 bases between. The CDR3 bases are TGTGCCAGCAGGAACACCGGGGAGCTGTTTTTT. Encoded protein: CASRNTGELFF.

The genes are TRBV11-3 and TRBJ2-2, with no clear D. The germline gives CDR1 SGHNT, CDR2 YENEEA. V was cut by 3 bases and J by 5 bases, with 4 bases left in between. The CDR3 has 12 residues. The CDR3 protein is CASSFGTGELFF. As DNA, the CDR3 is TGTGCCAGCAGCTTCGGGACCGGGGAGCTGTTTTTT.

V gene TRBV6-1 combines with J gene TRBJ2-3; 7 bases fit TRBD1. V trimming: 3 bases; J trimming: 2 bases; junction bases outside the gene matches: 8. The germline CDR1 and CDR2 sequences are MNHNS and SASEGT. The CDR3 covers 16 residues. CDR3 bases: TGTGCCAGCAGTGAGTGGAATAGGGGGCCCACAGATACGCAGTATTTT. It specifies CASSEWNRGPTDTQYF.

The V and J genes are TRBV7-8 and TRBJ2-5; tentative D call: TRBD2 (6 bases). Germline V gene lookup returns CDR1 SGHVS and CDR2 FQNEAQ. Trimming pared 1 base from V and 1 base from J, leaving 13 bases between. The CDR3 is 16 amino acids. The chain's CDR3 is CASSLGGLLAQETQYF. The DNA for the CDR3 is TGTGCCAGCAGCTTAGGGGGACTCCTCGCCCAAGAGACCCAGTACTTC.